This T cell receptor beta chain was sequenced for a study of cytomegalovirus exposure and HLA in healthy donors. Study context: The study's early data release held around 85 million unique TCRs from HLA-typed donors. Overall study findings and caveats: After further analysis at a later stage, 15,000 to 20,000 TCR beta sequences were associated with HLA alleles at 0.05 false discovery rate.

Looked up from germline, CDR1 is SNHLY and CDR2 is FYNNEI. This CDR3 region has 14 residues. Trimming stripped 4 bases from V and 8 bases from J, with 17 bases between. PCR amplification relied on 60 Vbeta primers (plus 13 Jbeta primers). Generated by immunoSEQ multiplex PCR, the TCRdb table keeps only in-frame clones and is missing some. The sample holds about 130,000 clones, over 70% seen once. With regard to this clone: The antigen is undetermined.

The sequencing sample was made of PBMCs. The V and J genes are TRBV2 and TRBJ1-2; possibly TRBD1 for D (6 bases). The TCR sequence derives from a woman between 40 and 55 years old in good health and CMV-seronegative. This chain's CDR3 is CASSVRGAEMGYTF. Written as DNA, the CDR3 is TGTGCCAGCAGTGTTCGGGGGGCGGAGATGGGCTACACCTTC.